The clone carrying this TCR beta chain occurred many times. Its target is unknown. In the library, unique molecular identifiers were attached to individual cDNA molecules. Methods used by the authors: Samples held a median of 95,638 TCRs, range about 20,000–690,600. TCRdb reprocessed the RACE reads with MiXCR, giving one entry per CDR3 protein. The V and J calls and clone size come from TCRdb's table, not from the authors' own analysis. The sample shows under 300,000 distinct CDR3 sequences, about 9.4% of them seen only once. This sample was included in a study of human T cells and chemical hapten exposure. The study's findings and limits: Significantly greater numbers of large CDR3 similarity clusters came from expanded TCRs than from controls.

Time point in this sample: pre-sensitization, week 0. Described treatment: therapeutic diphenylcyclopropenone sensitization with weekly scalp DPC. Investigators collected blood before applying each patch test. V lost 3 bases and J lost 3; bases outside the gene matches: 4. CDR3 length equals 14 residues. From germline, CDR1 is DFQATT and CDR2 SNEGSKA (reference sequence). This TCR derives from a woman between 40 and 55 years old with alopecia areata. Some clones in this sample may be carry-over from other donors' samples. The rearrangement joins TRBV20-1 to TRBJ2-5; 10 nucleotides align to TRBD2. This specimen consisted of whole blood, obtained in connection with sensitization to the hapten diphenylcyclopropenone (DPC). CDR3 sequence: CSASRGLAKETQYF. The CDR3 DNA is TGCAGTGCTAGTAGGGGACTAGCGAAAGAGACCCAGTACTTC.